This T cell receptor beta chain was profiled in a study of post-analysis software for immune sequencing data. Overall study context: As for disease course, relapsing-remitting, secondary progressive and progressive-relapsing multiple sclerosis were all included.

Unique molecular identifiers had been added to the TCR beta cDNA libraries. Starting from about 0.98 to 11 million T cells, the study yielded 500,000 or so cDNA molecules. Each CDR3 protein gets one entry after TCRdb re-called the PCR reads with MiXCR. Of about 430,000 distinct CDR3 sequences in the sample, 39% were seen once. The V and J ends lost 0 bases and 3 bases respectively, with 11 bases between them. CDR1 and CDR2 (germline): LGHNA, YSLEER. The CDR3 runs 15 residues. Study results and limitations: Five or six TRBV segments (TRBV5-6, TRBV5-1 and TRBV20-1 among them) occurred more frequently in patients than in controls. The F measure placed samples prepared in the same batch into strongly shared clusters. Significantly lower normalized Chao1 diversity was seen in multiple sclerosis patients than in controls.

A note on this clonotype: Its antigen is not known.

This chain links TRBV4-3 with TRBJ1-2, with a possible D match to TRBD1 (5 bases). This TCR derives from a girl aged 2-10 years with multiple sclerosis. The sequencing sample was made of blood. CDR3: CASSQDWGIDYGYTF. The CDR3 DNA reads as TGCGCCAGCAGCCAAGATTGGGGGATTGACTATGGCTACACCTTC.